This entry features one TCR beta chain sequence. The authors' processing: The authors estimated nucleated cell counts from reference gene primer amplification. The data were produced by immunoSEQ multiplex PCR, yet TCRdb's version contains in-frame clones alone and is incomplete. That table is the source of V, J and clone size, and D and trimming were worked out from the DNA. Of 280,000 or so clones in the sample, about 90% were seen once. The sample is drawn from a study of blood T cell repertoires in COVID-19. Study in general: Samples taken during acute and convalescent COVID-19 were collected in the United States, Italy and Spain.

The germline V gene encodes CDR1 SGHDN and CDR2 FVKESK. This CDR3 contains 16 residues. V dropped 0 bases and J dropped 12; count of bases not matched to a gene: 11. This rearrangement joins TRBV14 to TRBJ2-1, with TRBD2 matching 10 bases. Sequenced sample: peripheral blood. This TCR was recovered from a woman in her 30s who had recovered from COVID-19. Here the CDR3 DNA reads TGTGCCAGCAGCCAAGATGGGCTAGCGGGAGTCGCGCGGCAGTTCTTC. It is translated as CASSQDGLAGVARQFF.